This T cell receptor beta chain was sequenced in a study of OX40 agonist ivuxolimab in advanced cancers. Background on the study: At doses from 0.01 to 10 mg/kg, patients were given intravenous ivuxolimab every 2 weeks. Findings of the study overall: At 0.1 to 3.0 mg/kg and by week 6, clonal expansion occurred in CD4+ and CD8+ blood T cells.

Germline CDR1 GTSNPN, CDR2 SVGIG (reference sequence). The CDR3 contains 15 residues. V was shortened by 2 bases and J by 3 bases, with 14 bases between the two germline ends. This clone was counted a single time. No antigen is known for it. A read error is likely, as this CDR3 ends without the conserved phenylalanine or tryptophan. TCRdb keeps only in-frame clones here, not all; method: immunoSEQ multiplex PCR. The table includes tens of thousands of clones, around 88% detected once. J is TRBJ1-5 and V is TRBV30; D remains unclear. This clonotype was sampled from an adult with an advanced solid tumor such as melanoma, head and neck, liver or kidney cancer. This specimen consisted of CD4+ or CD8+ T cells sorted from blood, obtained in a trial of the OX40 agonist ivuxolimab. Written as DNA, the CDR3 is TGTGCCTGGAGTCTCCCCGGGTCCTTCAATCAGCCCCAGCATCTT. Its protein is CAWSLPGSFNQPQHL.